The rows below give T cell receptor beta chains drawn from one sample of a study of blood T cell repertoires in COVID-19. Libraries were prepared by immunoSEQ multiplex PCR; TCRdb keeps only in-frame clonotypes and omits some of them. The repertoire has fewer than 150,000 clones, roughly four fifths of them found once; the top ten carry 18%. Sequences were obtained from PBMCs or T cells enriched from blood (not recorded which). The receptors derive from a man aged 25-45 years who had recovered from COVID-19. The CDR3 runs from the conserved cysteine through the conserved F or W.

V gene,J gene,CDR3 protein
TRBV30,TRBJ2-7,CAWSRGPYEQYF
TRBV10-3,TRBJ1-5,CAISEGAPNQPQHF
TRBV27,TRBJ1-1,CASSLDSYMNTEAFF
TRBV19,TRBJ1-5,CASSIRQGGQPQHF
TRBV3-1/TRBV3-2,TRBJ1-6,CASSRGQAVPLHF
TRBV29-1,TRBJ2-1,CSVYGQFNEQFF
TRBV6-2/TRBV6-3,TRBJ2-1,CASSYAPGAEWNEQFF
TRBV19,TRBJ2-7,CASSPAGQLEQYF
TRBV5-4,TRBJ2-5,CASSPIQGAETQYF
TRBV6-2/TRBV6-3,TRBJ2-5,CASSSPLAGGETQYF
TRBV5-4,TRBJ2-4,CASSGGTEGKNIQYF
TRBV19,TRBJ2-3,CASSMAGGLGDTQYF
TRBV5-4,TRBJ2-2,CASSLEAAEDTGELFF
TRBV9,TRBJ1-6,CASSVDQLRGSPLHF
TRBV2,TRBJ1-6,CASSAPGQTSSPLHF
TRBV19,TRBJ1-4,CASSIGHPEKLFF
TRBV9,TRBJ1-1,CASSAFSPREGNTEAFF
TRBV29-1,TRBJ1-1,CSGRQGWEAFF
TRBV10-1,TRBJ2-1,CASSETGGNEQFF
TRBV5-1,TRBJ1-1,CASSLASGTNTEAFF
TRBV6-5,TRBJ1-6,CASKQQGADRSPLHF
TRBV6-5,TRBJ2-7,CASSLGLASYEQYF
TRBV5-6,TRBJ1-1,CASSSPGFLGTEAFF
TRBV3-1/TRBV3-2,TRBJ2-1,CASSQDQTSGRGEGQFF
TRBV30,TRBJ2-7,CAWSVGPAGIGGEQYF
TRBV28,TRBJ1-4,CASSLGRPGQGALSGKLFF
TRBV15,TRBJ1-3,CATSRDRVPGNTIYF
TRBV19,TRBJ1-2,CASSIMGPYGYTF
TRBV29-1,TRBJ1-5,CSVVYPGQGGPYSNQPQHF
TRBV4-1,TRBJ1-4,CASSLPRTAGNVELFF
TRBV5-1,TRBJ2-1,CASSPFSGGTYNEQFF
TRBV5-1,TRBJ1-4,CASSRGKDEKLFF
TRBV5-1,TRBJ1-4,CASSLGREGEKLFF
TRBV27,TRBJ2-3,CASSWRPPDTQYF
TRBV28,TRBJ2-1,CASRGLREQFF
TRBV7-9,TRBJ2-1,CASSLPGLAGGSNEQFF
TRBV19,TRBJ1-4,CASSTNRVAEKLFF
TRBV6-1,TRBJ1-3,CASSESGGGNTIYF
TRBV5-1,TRBJ2-2,CASSRTGSDTGELFF
TRBV7-9,TRBJ2-3,CASSSLLAGSTDTQYF
TRBV25-1,TRBJ2-2,CASSAPSGELFF